This T cell receptor (beta chain) derives from a study of beta chain features in type 1 diabetes. Study results and limitations: Naive, central memory and Treg TCRB repertoires seemed to resemble each other more closely in patients than they did in healthy donors. PCR might favor shorter templates, equally in patients and controls.

Over 95% purity was reached by all sorted populations. As concerns this clone: What it recognizes is unknown.

Expressed TCRB transcripts were sequenced after all isolated RNA was converted to cDNA. Average reads for naive, central memory and regulatory T cell samples were about 3.6 million. The protocol was immunoSEQ multiplex PCR, while the TCRdb copy is restricted to in-frame clones and leaves out a portion. The data show hundreds of thousands of clones, 15% to 17% seen once. The sequence came from a man aged 18-30 years in good health. Sequencing used naive CD4+ T cells from blood.

The CDR3 is CASQKQELGNTEAFF. The CDR3 nucleotides are TGTGCCAGCCAGAAACAGGAACTGGGGAACACTGAAGCTTTCTTT. This chain connects TRBV7-9 to TRBJ1-1, with D perhaps TRBD1 (5 bases). There are 15 residues in the CDR3. Germline lookup yields CDR1 SEHNR and CDR2 FQNEAQ (reference sequence). Trimming shortened V by 8 bases and J by 1 base, and 17 bases separated the two germline ends.